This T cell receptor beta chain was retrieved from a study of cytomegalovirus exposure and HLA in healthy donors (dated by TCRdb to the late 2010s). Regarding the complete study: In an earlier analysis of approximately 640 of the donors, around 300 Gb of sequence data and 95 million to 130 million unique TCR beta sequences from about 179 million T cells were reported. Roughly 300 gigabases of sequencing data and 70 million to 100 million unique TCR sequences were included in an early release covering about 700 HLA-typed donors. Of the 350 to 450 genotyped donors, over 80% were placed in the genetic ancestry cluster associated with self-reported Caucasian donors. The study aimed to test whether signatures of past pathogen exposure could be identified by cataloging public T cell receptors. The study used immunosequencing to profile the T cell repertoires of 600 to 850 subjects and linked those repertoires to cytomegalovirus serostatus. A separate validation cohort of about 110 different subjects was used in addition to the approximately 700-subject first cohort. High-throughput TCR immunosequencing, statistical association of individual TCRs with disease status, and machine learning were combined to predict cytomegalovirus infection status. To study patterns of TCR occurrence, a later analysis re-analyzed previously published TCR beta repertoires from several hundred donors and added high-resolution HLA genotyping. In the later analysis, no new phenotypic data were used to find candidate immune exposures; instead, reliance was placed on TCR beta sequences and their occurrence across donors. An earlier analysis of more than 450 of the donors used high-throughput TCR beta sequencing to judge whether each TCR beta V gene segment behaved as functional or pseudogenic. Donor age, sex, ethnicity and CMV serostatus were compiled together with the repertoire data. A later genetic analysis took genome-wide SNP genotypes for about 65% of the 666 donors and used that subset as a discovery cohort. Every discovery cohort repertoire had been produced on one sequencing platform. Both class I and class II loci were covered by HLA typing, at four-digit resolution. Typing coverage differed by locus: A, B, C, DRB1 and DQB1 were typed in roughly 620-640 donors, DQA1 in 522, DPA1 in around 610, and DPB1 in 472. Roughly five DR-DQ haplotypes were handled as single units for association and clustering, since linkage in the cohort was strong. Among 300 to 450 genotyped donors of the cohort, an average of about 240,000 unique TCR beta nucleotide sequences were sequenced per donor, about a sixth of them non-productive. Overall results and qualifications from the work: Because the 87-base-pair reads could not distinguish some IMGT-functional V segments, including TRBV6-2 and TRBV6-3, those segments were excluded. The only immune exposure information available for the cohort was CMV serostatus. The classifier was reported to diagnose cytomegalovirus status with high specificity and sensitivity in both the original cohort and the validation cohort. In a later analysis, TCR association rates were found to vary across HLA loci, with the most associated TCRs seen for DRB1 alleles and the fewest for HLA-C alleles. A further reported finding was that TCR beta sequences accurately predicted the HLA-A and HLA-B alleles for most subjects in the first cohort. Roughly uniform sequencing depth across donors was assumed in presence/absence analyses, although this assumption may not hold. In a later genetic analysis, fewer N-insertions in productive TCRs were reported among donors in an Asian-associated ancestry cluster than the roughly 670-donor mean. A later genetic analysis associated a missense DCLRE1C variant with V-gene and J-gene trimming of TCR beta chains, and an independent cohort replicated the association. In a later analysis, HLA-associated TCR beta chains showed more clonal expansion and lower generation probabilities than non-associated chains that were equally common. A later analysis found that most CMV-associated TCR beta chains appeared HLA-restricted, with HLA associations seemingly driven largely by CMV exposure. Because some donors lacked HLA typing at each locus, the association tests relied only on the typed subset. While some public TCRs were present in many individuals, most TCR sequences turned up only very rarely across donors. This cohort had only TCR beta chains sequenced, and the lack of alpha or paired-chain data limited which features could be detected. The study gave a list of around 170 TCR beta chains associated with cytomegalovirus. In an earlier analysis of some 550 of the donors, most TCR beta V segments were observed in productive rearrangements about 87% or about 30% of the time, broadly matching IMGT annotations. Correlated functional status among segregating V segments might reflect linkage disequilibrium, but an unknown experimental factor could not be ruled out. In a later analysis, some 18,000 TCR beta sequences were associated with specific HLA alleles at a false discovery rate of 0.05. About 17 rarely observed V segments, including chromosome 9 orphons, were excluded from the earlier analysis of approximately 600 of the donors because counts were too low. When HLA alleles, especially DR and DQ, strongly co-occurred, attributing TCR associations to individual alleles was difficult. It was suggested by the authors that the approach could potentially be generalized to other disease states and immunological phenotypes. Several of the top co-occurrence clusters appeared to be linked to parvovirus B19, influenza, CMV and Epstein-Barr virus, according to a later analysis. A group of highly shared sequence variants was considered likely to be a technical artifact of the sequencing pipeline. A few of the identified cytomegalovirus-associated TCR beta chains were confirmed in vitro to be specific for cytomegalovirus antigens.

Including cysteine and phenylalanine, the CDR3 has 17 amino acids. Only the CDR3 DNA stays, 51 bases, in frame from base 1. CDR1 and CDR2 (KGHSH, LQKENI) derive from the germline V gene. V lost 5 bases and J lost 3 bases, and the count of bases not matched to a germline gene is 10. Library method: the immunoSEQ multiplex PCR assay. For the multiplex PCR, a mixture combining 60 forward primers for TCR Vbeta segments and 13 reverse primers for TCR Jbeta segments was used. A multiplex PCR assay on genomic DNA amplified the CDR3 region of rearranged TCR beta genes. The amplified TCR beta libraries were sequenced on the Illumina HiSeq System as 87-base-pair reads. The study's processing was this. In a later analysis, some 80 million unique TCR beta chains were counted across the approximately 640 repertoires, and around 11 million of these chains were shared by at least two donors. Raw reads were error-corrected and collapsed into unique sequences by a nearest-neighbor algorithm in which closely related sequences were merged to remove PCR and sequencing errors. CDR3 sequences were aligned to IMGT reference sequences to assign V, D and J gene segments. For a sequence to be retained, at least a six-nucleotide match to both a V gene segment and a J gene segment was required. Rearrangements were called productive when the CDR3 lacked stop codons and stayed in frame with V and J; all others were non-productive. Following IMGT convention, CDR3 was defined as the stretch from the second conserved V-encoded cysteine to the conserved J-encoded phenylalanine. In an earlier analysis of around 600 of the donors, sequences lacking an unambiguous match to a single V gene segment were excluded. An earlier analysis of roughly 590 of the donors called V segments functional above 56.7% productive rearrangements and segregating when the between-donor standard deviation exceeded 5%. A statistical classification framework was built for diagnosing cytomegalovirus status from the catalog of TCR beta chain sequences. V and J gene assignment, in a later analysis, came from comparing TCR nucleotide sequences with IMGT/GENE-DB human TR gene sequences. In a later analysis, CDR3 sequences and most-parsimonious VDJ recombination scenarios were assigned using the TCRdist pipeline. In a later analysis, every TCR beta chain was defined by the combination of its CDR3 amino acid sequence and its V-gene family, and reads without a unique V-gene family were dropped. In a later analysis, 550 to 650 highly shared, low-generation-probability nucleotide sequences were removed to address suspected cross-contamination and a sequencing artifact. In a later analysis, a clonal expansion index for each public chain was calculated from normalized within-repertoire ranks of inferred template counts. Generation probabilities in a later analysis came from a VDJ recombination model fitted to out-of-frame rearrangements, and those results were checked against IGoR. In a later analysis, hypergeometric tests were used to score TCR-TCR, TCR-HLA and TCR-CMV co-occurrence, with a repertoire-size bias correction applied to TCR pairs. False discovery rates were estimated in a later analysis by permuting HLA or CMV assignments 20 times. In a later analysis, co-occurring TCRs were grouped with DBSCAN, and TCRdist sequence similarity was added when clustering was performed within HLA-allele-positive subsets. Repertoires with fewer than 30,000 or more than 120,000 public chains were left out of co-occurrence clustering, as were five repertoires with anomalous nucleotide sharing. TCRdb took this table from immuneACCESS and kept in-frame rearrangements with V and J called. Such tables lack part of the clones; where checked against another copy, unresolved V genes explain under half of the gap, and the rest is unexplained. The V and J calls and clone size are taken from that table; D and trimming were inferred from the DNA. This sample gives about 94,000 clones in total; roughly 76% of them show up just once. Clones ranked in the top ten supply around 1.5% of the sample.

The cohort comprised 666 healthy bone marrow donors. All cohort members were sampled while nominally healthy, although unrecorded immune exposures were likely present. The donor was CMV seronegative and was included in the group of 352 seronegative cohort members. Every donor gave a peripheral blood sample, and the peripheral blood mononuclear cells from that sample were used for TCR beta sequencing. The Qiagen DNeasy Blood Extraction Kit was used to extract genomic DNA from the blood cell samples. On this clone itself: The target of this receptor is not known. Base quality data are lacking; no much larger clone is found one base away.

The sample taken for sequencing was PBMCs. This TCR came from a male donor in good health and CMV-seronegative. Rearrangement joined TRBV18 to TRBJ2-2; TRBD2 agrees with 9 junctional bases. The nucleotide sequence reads TGTGCCAGCTCATCGAGCGGGGGGAATCGGTACACCGGGGAGCTGTTTTTT. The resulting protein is CASSSSGGNRYTGELFF.